This is a list of T cell receptor beta chains from one sample in a study of T cell responses to AZD1222 COVID-19 vaccine. TCRdb's table, derived via immunoSEQ multiplex PCR, lists solely in-frame clones and lacks some. The data show more than 150,000 clones, with approximately 90% seen just once and under 7.5% held by the top ten. Sample: peripheral blood, taken on day 0 of AZD1222 vaccination. These receptors were obtained from an adult in good health. CDR3s include the opening cysteine and the closing phenylalanine or tryptophan. The D gene is left open where the match is weak. Expanded clones are given a class, and other clones once, few, many or no size at all.

CAWSPGIGSYEQYF TGTGCCTGGAGTCCGGGGATCGGGTCCTACGAGCAGTACTTC TRBJ2-7 . . TRBV30
CASSFGRYNEQFF TGTGCCAGCAGTTTCGGCAGGTACAATGAGCAGTTCTTC TRBJ2-1 . . TRBV12-3/TRBV12-4
CASSEWGPGTANTGELFF TGTGCCAGCAGTGAATGGGGACCCGGGACAGCGAACACCGGGGAGCTGTTTTTT TRBJ2-2 TRBD1 . TRBV6-1
CASSQDRGRTEAFF TGTGCCAGCAGCCAAGATCGGGGGAGGACTGAAGCTTTCTTT TRBJ1-1 . . TRBV14
CASSNRGVDGYTF TGTGCCAGTAGTAACAGGGGGGTTGATGGCTACACCTTC TRBJ1-2 TRBD1 . TRBV19
CASSHAAGPGGGVNEQFF TGTGCCAGCAGCCATGCGGCGGGACCAGGCGGGGGGGTCAATGAGCAGTTCTTC TRBJ2-1 TRBD2 . TRBV28
CASSEVENEKLFF TGTGCCAGCAGTGAAGTTGAGAATGAAAAACTGTTTTTT TRBJ1-4 . . TRBV6-1
CASKGAGNEQFF TGTGCCAGCAAGGGAGCGGGGAATGAGCAGTTCTTC TRBJ2-1 TRBD2 . TRBV7-9
CASSYGLAGAAGTYNEQFF TGTGCCAGCAGTTACGGACTAGCGGGAGCGGCTGGGACCTACAATGAGCAGTTCTTC TRBJ2-1 TRBD2 . TRBV6-2/TRBV6-3
CASSQPSSGSEQFF TGCGCCAGCAGCCAACCGAGTAGCGGGAGTGAGCAGTTCTTC TRBJ2-1 TRBD2 . TRBV4-1
CASSELGQGLGGYTF TGTGCCAGCAGTGAATTGGGTCAGGGCTTGGGAGGCTACACCTTC TRBJ1-2 . . TRBV2
CASSQTGGTEAFF TGTGCCAGCAGCCAAACAGGGGGTACTGAAGCTTTCTTT TRBJ1-1 TRBD1 . TRBV14
CASSDQARYQETQYF TGCGCCAGCAGCGATCAGGCCCGCTACCAAGAGACCCAGTACTTC TRBJ2-5 . . TRBV5-1
CASSGDSPRVDYGYTF TGCGCCAGCAGCGGGGACAGCCCCAGAGTTGACTATGGCTACACCTTC TRBJ1-2 TRBD1 . TRBV5-1
CASSGTVNYGYTF TGTGCCAGTAGTGGGACAGTTAACTATGGCTACACCTTC TRBJ1-2 TRBD1 once TRBV19
CASRRQGAYEQYF TGTGCCAGCAGGAGACAGGGAGCCTACGAGCAGTACTTC TRBJ2-7 TRBD1 . TRBV2
CASSQSYEQFF TGTGCCAGCAGCCAATCTTATGAGCAGTTCTTC TRBJ2-1 . . TRBV6-6
CASSRLVAVTTYNEQFF TGTGCCAGCAGTCGCCTCGTAGCGGTCACGACTTACAATGAGCAGTTCTTC TRBJ2-1 . . TRBV6-2/TRBV6-3
CASTPQPSSGNTIYF TGCGCCAGCACCCCCCAGCCTTCCTCTGGAAACACCATATATTTT TRBJ1-3 . . TRBV5-1
CASFRRNTEAFF TGTGCCAGTTTCCGGCGGAACACTGAAGCTTTCTTT TRBJ1-1 . . TRBV28
CASIRQVPGNTIYF TGTGCCAGCATACGACAGGTCCCTGGAAACACCATATATTTT TRBJ1-3 . . TRBV6-5
CAISGREDQPQHF TGTGCCATCAGTGGGAGGGAAGATCAGCCCCAGCATTTT TRBJ1-5 . . TRBV10-3
CASSQHMNTEAFF TGTGCCAGCAGCCAACATATGAACACTGAAGCTTTCTTT TRBJ1-1 . . TRBV4-2
CASSFQMDGVGMETQYF TGCGCCAGCAGCTTCCAGATGGACGGAGTCGGGATGGAGACCCAGTACTTC TRBJ2-5 . once TRBV5-1
CASSQKTAGPTNPNEKLFF TGTGCCAGCAGCCAAAAGACGGCAGGGCCCACAAACCCTAATGAAAAACTGTTTTTT TRBJ1-4 . . TRBV11-3
CAINTPGQGNTGELFF TGTGCCATTAATACCCCGGGACAGGGGAACACCGGGGAGCTGTTTTTT TRBJ2-2 TRBD1 . TRBV19